This record concerns one TCR beta chain sequence. The source of the sample is a study of blood T cell repertoires in COVID-19. Study in general: The study drew acute and convalescent COVID-19 samples from the United States, Italy and Spain.

In the study's own analysis: Quantification of nucleated cells was approximated via reference gene primer amplification. The method was immunoSEQ multiplex PCR; TCRdb's version includes in-frame clones alone and lacks a portion of them. V and J calls and clone size are as listed in that table; D and trimming were resolved from the DNA. Among about 70,000 clones listed, roughly 87% were seen once. This clonotype was sampled from a woman aged 80 or over with active or convalescent COVID-19. The specimen was peripheral blood.

The CDR3 reads CANSQGAGTGELFF. The CDR3 coding sequence is TGTGCCAACTCACAGGGGGCGGGAACCGGGGAGCTGTTTTTT. The genes are TRBV7-8 and TRBJ2-2; 9 bases map to TRBD1. V lost 10 bases to trimming and J lost 5 bases; unmatched junction nucleotides: 8. CDR1 and CDR2 (germline): SGHVS, FQNEAQ. This CDR3 is 14 amino acids long.